Listed here is a single T cell receptor beta chain. V was trimmed by 0 bases and J by 6 bases, leaving 18 bases between them. Germline V gene sequence: CDR1 SGHDN, CDR2 FVKESK. This CDR3 is built from 17 residues. The data are from a study of T cell changes during pregnancy in multiple sclerosis. Repertoires were generated with immunoSEQ multiplex PCR, while TCRdb's copy carries only in-frame clones and drops some. This sample yields about 51,000 clones, of which 93% are seen a single time; 1.5% to 2% belongs to the top ten. The sequences come from peripheral blood, collected in the second trimester of pregnancy. The sequence was collected from a female donor with multiple sclerosis, enrolled in a pregnancy study. This chain uses TRBV14 with TRBJ2-1; weak D call: TRBD1 (6 bases). CDR3 in DNA: TGTGCCAGCAGCCAAGATCAGGGGACCATTTCCGGCAATGAGCAGTTCTTC. Translated: CASSQDQGTISGNEQFF.